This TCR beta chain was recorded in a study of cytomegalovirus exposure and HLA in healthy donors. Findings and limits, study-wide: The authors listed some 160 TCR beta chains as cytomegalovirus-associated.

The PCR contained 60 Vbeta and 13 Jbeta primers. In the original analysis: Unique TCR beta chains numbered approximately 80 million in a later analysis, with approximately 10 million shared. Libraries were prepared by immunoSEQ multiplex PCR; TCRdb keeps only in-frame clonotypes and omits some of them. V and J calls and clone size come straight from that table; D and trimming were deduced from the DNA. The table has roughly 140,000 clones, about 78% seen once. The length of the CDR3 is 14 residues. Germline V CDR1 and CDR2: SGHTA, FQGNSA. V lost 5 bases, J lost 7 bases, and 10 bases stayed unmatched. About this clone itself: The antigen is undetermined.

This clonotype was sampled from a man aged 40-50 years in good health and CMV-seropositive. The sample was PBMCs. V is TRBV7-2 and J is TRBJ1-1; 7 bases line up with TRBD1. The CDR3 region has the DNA TGTGCCAGCAGCCGCGACAGGGTATCAGGTGAAGCTTTCTTT. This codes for CASSRDRVSGEAFF.